This T cell receptor (beta chain) was sequenced in a study of CXCR3-negative and CXCR3-positive naive CD8 T cells. Libraries were UMI-labeled 5' RACE TRB cDNA. Reanalyzing the 5' RACE reads, TCRdb keeps one entry per CDR3 protein, without DNA. Here the sample table reports some 150,000 distinct CDR3 sequences. The CDR3 loop spans 14 amino acids. Germline CDR1 reads MDHEN; CDR2 reads SYDVKM. Study results and caveats: A higher hydrophobicity marked the TRB CDR3s of CXCR3-positive naive cells versus CXCR3-negative naive cells.

Concerning this clonotype itself: Its specificity is unknown.

The sequence derives from a human donor in good health. Some clones in this sample may be carry-over from other donors' samples. The chain couples TRBV28 to TRBJ2-3. Sequencing input: naive CXCR3+ CD8+ T cells from blood. Subset in this sample: CD45RO-CCR7+CD27+CD95- naive CD8+ T cells expressing CXCR3 (TNR3+). The CDR3: CASSLFPSTDTQYF.